This is a list of T cell receptor beta chains from one sample in a study of CD8 T cells in Susac syndrome. TCRdb fed the immunoSEQ multiplex PCR reads into MiXCR, producing one record per CDR3 protein. The sample shows around 280,000 distinct CDR3 sequences, more than 75% of them seen only once. Sequenced: CD8+ T cells from PBMCs. These receptors all come from a human donor with multiple sclerosis. CDR3s include the opening cysteine and the closing phenylalanine or tryptophan.

TRBV27	TRBJ2-1	CASILENEQFF
TRBV2	TRBJ2-3	CASSERSDRYFTDTQYF
TRBV20-1	TRBJ2-3	CSALGLWDTQYF
TRBV7-9	TRBJ1-2	CASSTQDAGTVYGYTF
TRBV19	TRBJ2-1	CASSNRRDYGIEQFF
TRBV27	TRBJ2-2	CASRVLGVGDTGELFF
TRBV20-1	TRBJ2-7	CSARDPSKTSSRYEQYF
TRBV11-2	TRBJ1-2	CASSSDTHYGYTF
TRBV12-3/TRBV12-4	TRBJ2-7	CASSPISYEQYF
TRBV7-8	TRBJ2-3	CASSLVSFTDTQYF
TRBV10-3	TRBJ2-2	CATTNTGTDNTGELFF
TRBV30	TRBJ2-5	CAWRVGSRGGETQYF
TRBV27	TRBJ2-7	CASSLAGVKYEQYF
TRBV5-5	TRBJ1-2	CASSLDQGMHGYTF
TRBV13	TRBJ2-5	CASSSQFNPGQGWQETQYF
TRBV5-6	TRBJ2-1	CASSFTGGGNNEQFF
TRBV28	TRBJ2-1	CASSFEWRGNYNEQFF
TRBV27	TRBJ1-2	CASSYATYYGYTF
TRBV27	TRBJ2-1	CASRSPGTYNEQFF
TRBV7-9	TRBJ1-6	CASSLETGNSPLHF
TRBV13	TRBJ2-7	CASSLQGASYEQYF
TRBV2	TRBJ2-1	CAMILAALHNNEQFF
TRBV12-3/TRBV12-4	TRBJ1-2	CASSPRRGYTF
TRBV5-1	TRBJ1-2	CASSFTGSSYGYTF
TRBV11-2	TRBJ2-7	CASSLTPYTYEQYF
TRBV20-1	TRBJ1-1	CSAGDRGSFDEAFF
TRBV4-1	TRBJ2-3	CASSTQRVDTQYF
TRBV28	TRBJ2-7	CASSFATHGGSYEQYF
TRBV3-1	TRBJ2-7	CASSPGRGAPYEQYF
TRBV11-1	TRBJ2-4	CASSFGGREGFWGAKNIQYF
TRBV6-5	TRBJ2-1	CASSPTILYNEQFF
TRBV20-1	TRBJ2-7	CSARAKSSYEQYF
TRBV27	TRBJ2-5	CASSLAGLRAGWETQYF
TRBV7-2	TRBJ2-5	CASSLTFGRKTQYF
TRBV5-5	TRBJ1-4	CASSWPGQRTNEKLFF
TRBV19	TRBJ2-1	CASSPRRHTYNEQFF
TRBV20-1	TRBJ2-1	CSARDGRERRKDEQFF
TRBV2	TRBJ1-1	CASYGGHTEAFF
TRBV28	TRBJ2-5	CASSLLTGMKETQYF
TRBV4-2	TRBJ2-2	CASSQAGGNTGELFF
TRBV11-2	TRBJ2-4	CASSLGSSGINIQYF
TRBV3-1	TRBJ1-4	CASSQDWSTNEKLFF
TRBV20-1	TRBJ2-1	CSASRLWDSHESYNEQFF
TRBV5-1	TRBJ2-1	CASSLEPRTSGYNEQFF
TRBV7-9	TRBJ1-1	CASRGGATEAFF
TRBV7-9	TRBJ2-2	CASSGWTGELFF
TRBV7-2	TRBJ2-5	CASSPPDRVRETQYF
TRBV6-5	TRBJ1-5	CASSHYQGSNQPQHF
TRBV12-3/TRBV12-4	TRBJ2-1	CASSFSPSSYNEQFF